Below, 28 T cell receptor beta chains from the same sample are listed, as sequenced in a study of PD-L1 blockade in urothelial cancer (dated by TCRdb to between 2016 and 2019). The time point label here, explained by the study, means: peripheral blood 6 weeks after treatment start. Library method: the immunoSEQ multiplex PCR assay. TCRdb mirrors the immuneACCESS table, restricted to in-frame sequences. Some clones are absent from its copies; in checked studies, under half trace to an unresolved V gene, and the reason for the others is unknown. The sample data list 35,000 to 45,000 clones, and roughly 84% of these were observed just once. The top ten clonotypes cover approximately 10% of the sample. The sequencing here drew on PBMCs, taken around atezolizumab (anti-PD-L1) treatment. The receptors come from a man in his forties with urothelial cancer.

V and J are TRBV28 and TRBJ2-5; 7 bases agree with TRBD2. With V trimmed by 3 bases and J by 7 bases, 5 bases remained unmatched. The V gene's germline CDR1 is MDHEN and CDR2 SYDVKM. The CDR3 sequence is 13 residues long. CDR3 sequence (DNA): TGTGCCAGCAGTTTTTCATCGGGGGGGACCCAGTACTTC. It encodes CASSFSSGGTQYF.

Only one count was recorded for this clone. The rearrangement links TRBV25-1 to TRBJ1-1; D ambiguous. Germline assignment: CDR1 MGHDK and CDR2 SYGVNS. This CDR3 spans 13 amino acids. V shed 8 bases and J shed 0 bases, with 10 bases lying between them. The CDR3 loop reads CASYGGMNTEAFF. The CDR3 DNA reads as TGTGCCAGCTATGGAGGCATGAACACTGAAGCTTTCTTT.

This chain links TRBV19 with TRBJ2-5; no definite D call. The CDR3 is made up of 11 amino acids. Germline CDR1 reads LNHDA; CDR2 reads SQIVND (reference sequence). V lost 5 bases, J lost 2 bases, and 3 bases lay in between. The CDR3 loop reads CASSAQETQYF. CDR3 in DNA: TGTGCCAGTAGTGCGCAAGAGACCCAGTACTTC.

The J gene is TRBJ1-1, the V gene TRBV6-5; TRBD1 agrees at 7 bases. V trimming: 7 bases; J trimming: 1 base; junction bases outside the gene matches: 6. The V gene's germline CDR1 is MNHEY and CDR2 SVGAGI. The CDR3 runs to 14 residues. The CDR3 loop reads CASTQGGKNTEAFF. For the CDR3, the DNA is TGTGCCAGCACCCAGGGGGGTAAGAACACTGAAGCTTTCTTT.

The gene calls are TRBV7-2 and TRBJ2-7; TRBD2 might be the D (5 bases). From germline, CDR1 is SGHTA and CDR2 FQGNSA. With 3 bases removed from V and 3 bases from J, the gap between germline ends came to 9 bases. The CDR3 is made up of 13 amino acids. The CDR3 DNA sequence: TGTGCCAGCAGCTTCGGGGAATACTACGAGCAGTACTTC. Translated: CASSFGEYYEQYF.

The DNA for the CDR3 is TGTGCCAGCAGCTACGACCCGGGGGGCCTCAATGAGCAGTTCTTC. Its translation is CASSYDPGGLNEQFF. The chain uses TRBV7-3 and TRBJ2-1; D is perhaps TRBD2 (7 bases). This CDR3 contains 15 residues. V gave up 4 bases and J gave up 6 bases, with 16 bases separating them. The germline V gene encodes CDR1 SGHTA and CDR2 FQGTGA.

The rearrangement uses TRBV10-2 and TRBJ1-1, with D hard to call. V gave up 2 bases and J gave up 10 bases, with 14 bases separating them. Germline V CDR1 and CDR2: WSHSY, SAAADI. This CDR3 is built from 13 residues. The CDR3 DNA reads as TGCGCCAGCAGTGAGCAACTAGGCGGGTCAGCTTTCTTT. Translated, it gives CASSEQLGGSAFF.

This clone was seen only once. The chain uses TRBV5-1 and TRBJ2-1; D possibly corresponds to TRBD2 (7 bases). The V end was cut by 0 bases, the J end by 2 bases, with 12 bases between. The CDR3 is made up of 16 amino acids. Germline CDR1 is SGHRS and CDR2 is YFSETQ. CDR3 loop: CASSLGGGGTYNEQFF. CDR3 bases: TGCGCCAGCAGCTTGGGTGGCGGGGGCACCTACAATGAGCAGTTCTTC.

This clone was recorded once. The rearrangement links TRBV20-1 to TRBJ2-7; D unclear. CDR1 and CDR2 (germline): DFQATT, SNEGSKA (reference sequence). There are 11 residues in the CDR3. The V end lost 3 bases, the J end lost 6 bases, and 9 bases lay between the germline ends. CDR3 amino acids: CSARLVSEQYF. The CDR3, as DNA: TGCAGTGCTAGGCTAGTTTCCGAGCAGTACTTC.

V and J are TRBV30 and TRBJ2-5; D call uncertain. The V and J ends lost 1 base and 7 bases respectively, with 13 bases between them. Germline V CDR1 and CDR2: GTSNPN, SVGIG (reference sequence). The CDR3 length is 13 residues. The CDR3 DNA is TGTGCCTGGAGTGGTGTTAGCAAGGCGACCCAGTACTTC. This codes for CAWSGVSKATQYF.

The chain joins TRBV6-6 to TRBJ1-4; D uncertain. Germline CDR1 is MNHNY and CDR2 is SVGAGI (reference sequence). Trimming left V 10 bases short and J 4 bases short, with 16 bases between. This CDR3 spans 14 amino acids. Written as DNA, the CDR3 is TGTGCCACCAGACCCCAGGCGGGTAATGAAAAACTGTTTTTT. Protein product: CATRPQAGNEKLFF.

CDR3 DNA sequence: TGTGCCAGCAGCTTAGAGCCGGGACAGGGGAACACTGAAGCTTTCTTT. Protein product: CASSLEPGQGNTEAFF. The chain recombines TRBV7-8 with TRBJ1-1; TRBD1 agrees at 9 bases. There are 16 residues in the CDR3. Germline loops: CDR1 SGHVS, CDR2 FQNEAQ. The junction had 4 bases not matched to a gene; V was cut back by 1 base and J by 1 base.

A single count supports this clone. J is TRBJ2-1 and V is TRBV19, with D perhaps matching TRBD2 (6 bases). V was trimmed by 9 bases and J by 3 bases, leaving 12 bases between them. The CDR3 is made up of 13 amino acids. Germline CDR1 and CDR2: LNHDA and SQIVND (reference sequence). CDR3 region: CASRGVHYNEQFF. The CDR3 coding sequence is TGTGCCAGCCGCGGGGTCCACTACAATGAGCAGTTCTTC.

The chain links TRBV7-2 to TRBJ2-3; D gene uncertain. The V and J ends lost 5 bases and 6 bases respectively, with 15 bases between them. Germline V gene lookup returns CDR1 SGHTA and CDR2 FQGNSA. The CDR3 runs 14 residues. The CDR3 is CASSAQSSHDTQYF. As DNA, the CDR3 is TGTGCCAGCAGCGCCCAGTCCTCACATGATACGCAGTATTTT.

This clone has more than one count but fewer than ten. J is TRBJ2-6 and V is TRBV19, with a weak D call TRBD1 (6 bases). The CDR3 spans 18 residues. V was clipped by 5 bases and J by 2 bases, with 19 bases between them. Germline CDR1 LNHDA, CDR2 SQIVND (reference sequence). CDR3 loop: CASSRTGIGPPGANVLTF. DNA for the CDR3: TGTGCCAGTAGTCGCACAGGGATTGGGCCTCCTGGGGCCAACGTCCTGACTTTC.

This clone was recorded a few times. V gene TRBV5-4 combines with J gene TRBJ1-3; D not certain. The CDR3 contains 16 residues. The ends were cut back, 0 bases at V and 2 bases at J, with 12 bases in the middle. The germline V gene encodes CDR1 SGHNT and CDR2 YYREEE (reference sequence). The CDR3: CASSLAGRVPGNTIYF. DNA for the CDR3: TGTGCCAGCAGCTTGGCCGGGAGGGTTCCTGGAAACACCATATATTTT.

CDR3 nucleotides: TGTGCCAGCAGTTTTTCTGCTGGAAACACCATATATTTT. Translated: CASSFSAGNTIYF. The rearrangement links TRBV27 to TRBJ1-3; D gene unclear. V lost 3 bases, J lost 2 bases, and 5 bases lay in between. CDR1 and CDR2 from the germline V gene are MNHEY and SMNVEV (reference sequence). CDR3 length: 13 residues.

The V gene is TRBV19, the J gene TRBJ1-2; D is ambiguous. The CDR3 spans 15 residues. Germline CDR1 is LNHDA and CDR2 is SQIVND (reference sequence). The ends were cut back, 3 bases at V and 7 bases at J, with 18 bases in the middle. CDR3 amino acids: CASSIPGGVSFGYTF. Written as DNA, the CDR3 is TGTGCCAGTAGTATCCCGGGAGGAGTCTCTTTTGGCTACACCTTC.

The chain is built from TRBV6-5 and TRBJ1-1; D not certain. CDR3 length: 13 residues. Germline V lookup: CDR1 MNHEY, CDR2 SVGAGI. Trimming cost V 8 bases and J 4 bases, with 14 bases left between them. The CDR3 coding sequence is TGTGCCAGCTCCCCAACCACGGGCACTGAAGCTTTCTTT. Its protein product is CASSPTTGTEAFF.

Worth noting for this clone: Its ends do not fully match the called genes, so a read error is possible. V gene TRBV7-2 combines with J gene TRBJ2-7, with TRBD1 matching 9 bases. Germline V lookup: CDR1 SGHTA, CDR2 FQGNSA. The CDR3 totals 13 residues. DNA for the CDR3: TGTGCCAGCAGCAATGGTCGGGACAGGGAGCTGTACTTC. Translating it yields CASSNGRDRELYF.

The rearrangement joins TRBV28 to TRBJ2-6, with TRBD1 identical over 10 bases. V shed 9 bases, J shed 0 bases, and the junction held 11 bases outside the gene matches. Germline V gene data show CDR1 as MDHEN and CDR2 as SYDVKM. The CDR3 consists of 18 residues. CDR3 sequence: CASARWGQGYSGANVLTF. The CDR3 region has the DNA TGTGCCAGTGCCCGGTGGGGACAGGGGTACTCTGGGGCCAACGTCCTGACTTTC. The full variable domain, rest sourced from reference TRBV28 and TRBJ2-6, is DVKVTQSSRYLVKRTGEKVFLECVQDMDHENMFWYRQDPGLGLRLIYFSYDVKMKEKGDIPEGYSVSREKKERFSLILESASTNQTSMYLCASARWGQGYSGANVLTFGAGSRLTVL.

The chain has TRBV30 and TRBJ2-2; the D gene is possibly TRBD1 (6 bases). V was pared by 2 bases and J by 9 bases, with 25 bases between. The length of the CDR3 is 17 residues. Germline values: CDR1 GTSNPN, CDR2 SVGIG (reference sequence). CDR3 DNA sequence: TGTGCCTGGAGTAAACAGAAGGGGGTTGGAAGGAGTCGGGAGCTGTTTTTT. It yields the protein CAWSKQKGVGRSRELFF.

The chain joins TRBV19 to TRBJ1-3, with D uncertain. The CDR3 contains 15 residues. Germline assignment: CDR1 LNHDA and CDR2 SQIVND (reference sequence). V lost 5 bases to trimming and J lost 0 bases, with 11 bases between them. The CDR3 region is CASSENLSSGNTIYF. In DNA form, the CDR3 reads TGTGCCAGTAGTGAAAATTTGAGCTCTGGAAACACCATATATTTT.

The V gene is TRBV19, the J gene TRBJ1-2, with TRBD1 as a possible D gene (6 bases). The germline V gene has CDR1 LNHDA and CDR2 SQIVND (reference sequence). The CDR3 consists of 14 residues. The V and J ends lost 6 bases and 1 base respectively, with 12 bases between them. DNA for the CDR3: TGTGCCAGTAGGCCGGACAGACGTAACTATGGCTACACCTTC. Translated, it gives CASRPDRRNYGYTF.

The table lists this clone with a count of one. The genes are TRBV5-5 and TRBJ2-7, with 8 positions matching TRBD2. Trimming removed 3 bases from V and 3 bases from J; junction bases left unmatched: 5. CDR1 is SGHKS, CDR2 YYEKEE, per germline (reference sequence). The CDR3 spans 14 residues. DNA for the CDR3: TGTGCCAGCAGCTCAAAAAGCGGGAGCTACGAGCAGTACTTC. It is translated as CASSSKSGSYEQYF.

This chain joins TRBV19 and TRBJ1-5, with D possibly matching TRBD1 (6 bases). V was cut by 6 bases and J by 6 bases, with 21 bases left in between. CDR3 length: 16 amino acids. The germline V gene has CDR1 LNHDA and CDR2 SQIVND (reference sequence). Written as DNA, the CDR3 is TGTGCCAGTAGAACCTCAGGGGTCTCGTTGGGTCAGCCCCAGCATTTT. Translated, it gives CASRTSGVSLGQPQHF.

The V and J genes are TRBV4-3 and TRBJ2-7, with D possibly matching TRBD2 (5 bases). In germline, CDR1 is LGHNA, CDR2 YSLEER. Deletions cut 2 bases from V and 7 bases from J, with 18 bases between. CDR3 length: 15 residues. This chain's CDR3 is CASSQRVTEVGEQYF. The CDR3 DNA sequence: TGCGCCAGCAGCCAACGAGTGACGGAGGTGGGGGAGCAGTACTTC.

This clone appeared a single time. The chain recombines TRBV5-1 with TRBJ2-3; 7 bases map to TRBD2. V gave up 0 bases and J gave up 1 base; unmatched junction bases: 5. The CDR3 has 16 amino acids. Germline V lookup: CDR1 SGHRS, CDR2 YFSETQ. The CDR3 nucleotides read TGCGCCAGCAGCTTGGGCGCTAGCGGAGGCACAGATACGCAGTATTTT. Translation gives CASSLGASGGTDTQYF.